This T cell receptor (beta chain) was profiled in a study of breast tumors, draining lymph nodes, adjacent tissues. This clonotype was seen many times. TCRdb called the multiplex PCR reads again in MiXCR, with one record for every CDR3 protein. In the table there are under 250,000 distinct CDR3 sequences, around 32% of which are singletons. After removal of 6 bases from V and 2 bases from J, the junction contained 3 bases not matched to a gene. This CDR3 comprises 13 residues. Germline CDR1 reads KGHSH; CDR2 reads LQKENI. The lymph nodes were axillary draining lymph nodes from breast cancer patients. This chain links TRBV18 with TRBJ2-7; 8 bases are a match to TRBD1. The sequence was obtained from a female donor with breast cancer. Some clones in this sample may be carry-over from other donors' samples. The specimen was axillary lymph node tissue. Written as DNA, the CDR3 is TGTGCCAGCTCGGGACAGGAGACCTACGAGCAGTACTTC. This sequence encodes CASSGQETYEQYF.